This passage covers 11 T cell receptor beta chains from one sample sequenced in a study of neurological immune-mediated disorders. TCRdb re-called the 5' RACE reads with MiXCR, one entry per CDR3 protein. The sample comprises tens of thousands of distinct CDR3 sequences, around 6% of which are singletons, and about 0.6% rests with the top ten. Material: CD4+ T cells from blood. Receptors were obtained from a woman aged 40 to 50 in good health.

This clonotype was observed many times. The V call is TRBV28, the J call TRBJ2-5; D gene uncertain. The CDR3 contains 15 residues. CDR1 is MDHEN, CDR2 SYDVKM, per germline. The germline V and J ends were trimmed by 2 bases and 1 base, with 11 bases remaining between them. The CDR3 is CASSLRHLLQETQYF. CDR3 sequence (DNA): TGTGCCAGCAGTTTAAGGCACCTACTCCAAGAGACCCAGTACTTC.

This clonotype was seen ten or more times. The rearrangement joins TRBV6-6 to TRBJ2-2; possible D gene TRBD2, 6 bases. V was pared by 6 bases and J by 8 bases, with 13 bases between. The CDR3 consists of 13 residues. Looked up from germline, CDR1 is MNHNY and CDR2 is SVGAGI (reference sequence). In nucleotides, the CDR3 is TGTGCCAGCAGCCCCCCCGCGGGAGGGGAGCTGTTTTTT. Its translation is CASSPPAGGELFF.

This clonotype occurred a few times. This may arise from a read error, as a much more abundant clone is one base away. CDR3 amino acids: CVSSLTGVIAGEQFF. The CDR3 nucleotides read TGTGTCAGCAGCTTAACGGGGGTGATCGCTGGTGAGCAGTTCTTC. The gene calls are TRBV7-2 and TRBJ2-1; weak D call: TRBD2 (6 bases). Germline CDR1 and CDR2: SGHTA and FQGNSA. There are 15 residues in the CDR3.

This clonotype occurred many times. The V and J genes are TRBV29-1 and TRBJ2-7, with 7 bases lining up with TRBD1. From germline, CDR1 is SQVTM and CDR2 ANQGSEA. This CDR3 comprises 14 residues. J gave up 7 bases and V 6 bases, and 15 bases lay outside the gene matches. This CDR3 is CSVKPGQRFSEQYF. Here the CDR3 DNA reads TGCAGCGTCAAACCGGGACAGCGCTTTTCTGAGCAGTACTTC.

This clonotype occurred many times. J is TRBJ1-5 and V is TRBV20-1; TRBD1 might be the D (5 bases). Trimming cost V 0 bases and J 7 bases, with 13 bases left between them. This CDR3 has 14 residues. Germline CDR1 DFQATT, CDR2 SNEGSKA (reference sequence). The CDR3 reads CSARDVLPGQPQHF. The CDR3 region has the DNA TGCAGTGCTAGAGACGTCCTACCAGGGCAGCCCCAGCATTTT.

This clonotype came up many times. This sequence joins TRBV6-6 and TRBJ1-2; D is possibly TRBD1 (5 bases). The germline gives CDR1 MNHNY, CDR2 SVGAGI (reference sequence). Trimming cost V 0 bases and J 5 bases, with 16 bases left between them. The CDR3 consists of 16 residues. The chain's CDR3 is CASSYSLIGTRYGYTF. For the CDR3, the DNA is TGTGCCAGCAGTTACTCCTTAATCGGGACGCGGTATGGCTACACCTTC.

This clonotype was seen ten or more times. The chain employs TRBV7-8 and TRBJ2-7, with D possibly matching TRBD1 (5 bases). V lost 1 base to trimming and J lost 1 base, with 8 bases between them. This CDR3 has 14 residues. The germline V gene has CDR1 SGHVS and CDR2 FQNEAQ. The CDR3 bases are TGTGCCAGCAGCTTAGGGACAATTTCCTACGAGCAGTACTTC. As protein: CASSLGTISYEQYF.

This clonotype was counted many times. J is TRBJ2-7 and V is TRBV2; D might be TRBD2 (6 bases). Trimming pared 5 bases from V and 6 bases from J, leaving 20 bases between. Per the germline V gene, CDR1 is SNHLY and CDR2 is FYNNEI. This CDR3 contains 15 residues. The DNA for the CDR3 is TGTGCCAGCAGTAATTCCAACCCCGGGCGGGGCGAGCAGTACTTC. Amino acid sequence: CASSNSNPGRGEQYF.

This clonotype was counted many times. V and J are TRBV7-2 and TRBJ2-1, with no clear D. Deletions cut 5 bases from V and 3 bases from J, with 14 bases between. In germline, CDR1 is SGHTA, CDR2 FQGNSA. The CDR3 sequence is 15 residues long. The CDR3 nucleotides read TGTGCCAGCAGCCTTGACTGGACGATCTACAATGAGCAGTTCTTC. It codes for CASSLDWTIYNEQFF.

This clonotype was found many times. The junction differs from germline at one of its ends, possibly a read error. The gene calls are TRBV6-5 and TRBJ2-3; D unclear. The CDR3 runs to 13 residues. In germline, CDR1 is MNHEY, CDR2 SVGAGI. CDR3 loop: CASSDSRTDTQYF. The CDR3 DNA reads as TGTGCCAGCAGTGACTCTCGAACAGATACGCAGTATTTT.

This clonotype was detected ten times or more. The V gene is TRBV5-1, the J gene TRBJ2-7; 9 positions match TRBD2. Germline assignment: CDR1 SGHRS and CDR2 YFSETQ. CDR3 size: 14 residues. Trimming took 4 bases from V and 5 from J; bases not matched to a gene: 7. CDR3 sequence reads: CASSLRTSADEQYF. CDR3 nucleotide sequence: TGCGCCAGCAGCCTACGGACTAGCGCAGACGAGCAGTACTTC.